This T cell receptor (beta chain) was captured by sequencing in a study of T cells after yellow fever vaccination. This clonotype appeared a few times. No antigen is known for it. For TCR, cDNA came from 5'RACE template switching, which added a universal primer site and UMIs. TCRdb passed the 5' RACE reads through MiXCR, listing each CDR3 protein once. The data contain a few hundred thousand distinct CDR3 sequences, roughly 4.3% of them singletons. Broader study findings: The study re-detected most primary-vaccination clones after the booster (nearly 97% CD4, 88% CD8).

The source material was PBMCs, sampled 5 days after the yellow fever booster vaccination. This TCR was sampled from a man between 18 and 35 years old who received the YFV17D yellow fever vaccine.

The CDR3 sequence: CASSHQGRGNTEAFF. The CDR3 DNA reads as TGTGCCAGCAGCCACCAGGGTAGGGGGAACACTGAAGCTTTCTTT. The chain uses TRBV3-1 and TRBJ1-1; D may be TRBD1 (5 bases). Per germline, CDR1 LGHDT and CDR2 YNNKEL (reference sequence). The length of the CDR3 is 15 residues. V was clipped by 3 bases and J by 1 base, with 12 bases between them.